These T cell receptor beta chains were read from a single sample in a study of blood T cells in healthy people across ages. TCRdb ran MiXCR on the 5' RACE reads and lists one entry per CDR3 protein. The sample consists of some 1,000,000 distinct CDR3 sequences, 20% to 25% of them appearing once. These same records also appear under a second study, on T cells of mothers and their children.

Sequenced material: blood. These receptors were collected from a girl aged 2 to 9 in good health. Each CDR3 is given with its conserved first and last residue. The D gene is left open where the match is weak. Not every row has a clone size; where given, it reads once, few, many or a size class.

TRBD1	TRBJ1-2	NA	TRBV12-3/TRBV12-4	CASTGQGGPYGYTF	TGTGCCAGCACGGGACAGGGAGGTCCCTATGGCTACACCTTC
NA	TRBJ2-1	NA	TRBV29-1	CSVEDQGREQFF	TGCAGCGTTGAAGATCAGGGGCGAGAGCAGTTCTTC
NA	TRBJ2-7	few	TRBV7-9	CASSPQGRYEQYF	TGTGCCAGCAGCCCGCAGGGTCGGTACGAGCAGTACTTC
NA	TRBJ2-3	NA	TRBV7-3	CASSSTTGLLADTQYF	TGTGCCAGCAGCTCAACAACCGGACTATTGGCAGATACGCAGTATTTT
TRBD1	TRBJ2-4	few	TRBV7-8	CASSPHPGQGLAKNIQYF	TGTGCCAGCAGCCCTCATCCGGGACAGGGCCTAGCCAAAAACATTCAGTACTTC
NA	TRBJ2-1	NA	TRBV29-1	CSVLSLTNEQFF	TGCAGCGTCCTATCATTAACCAATGAGCAGTTCTTC
NA	TRBJ2-1	NA	TRBV11-2	CASRLQGPNEQFF	TGTGCCAGCAGATTGCAGGGGCCCAATGAGCAGTTCTTC
NA	TRBJ2-7	few	TRBV4-3	CASSQVRDLPPEQYF	TGCGCCAGCAGCCAAGTTCGGGACTTACCACCCGAGCAGTACTTC
NA	TRBJ2-4	NA	TRBV5-1	CASSLQGVAKNIQYF	TGCGCCAGCAGCTTACAGGGAGTAGCCAAAAACATTCAGTACTTC
NA	TRBJ2-7	NA	TRBV29-1	CSVSQGGNEQYF	TGCAGCGTTTCCCAGGGGGGCAACGAGCAGTACTTC
NA	TRBJ2-7	NA	TRBV12-3/TRBV12-4	CASSFWPNEDEQYF	TGTGCCAGCAGTTTTTGGCCAAATGAGGACGAGCAGTACTTC
NA	TRBJ1-1	few	TRBV5-1	CASSLAGVWNTEAFF	TGCGCCAGCAGCTTGGCGGGGGTCTGGAACACTGAAGCTTTCTTT
TRBD2	TRBJ2-1	few	TRBV28	CASSLLSSGGDYNEQFF	TGTGCCAGCAGTCTCCTTTCAAGCGGGGGGGACTACAATGAGCAGTTCTTC
TRBD1	TRBJ2-6	NA	TRBV5-8	CASSRTGAPSGANVLTF	TGTGCCAGCAGCCGGACAGGGGCTCCCTCTGGGGCCAACGTCCTGACTTTC
NA	TRBJ1-4	NA	TRBV28	CASSLSGGMLSGKLFF	TGTGCCAGCAGTTTATCAGGAGGGATGCTCTCCGGAAAACTGTTTTTT
NA	TRBJ2-5	few	TRBV20-1	CSADPGIETQYF	TGCAGTGCTGATCCAGGGATAGAGACCCAGTACTTC
TRBD1	TRBJ1-1	few	TRBV6-1	CASRPDRGITEAFF	TGTGCCAGCAGACCGGACAGGGGGATCACTGAAGCTTTCTTT
NA	TRBJ1-2	NA	TRBV12-5	CASGLLGVPGELRGYTF	TGTGCTAGTGGTTTGTTGGGAGTCCCGGGGGAATTAAGGGGCTACACCTTC
TRBD1	TRBJ2-7	few	TRBV27	CASWGPGQGTYEQYF	TGTGCCAGTTGGGGGCCGGGACAGGGAACCTACGAGCAGTACTTC
NA	TRBJ1-6	NA	TRBV6-1	CASGGRISPLHF	TGTGCCAGCGGGGGGCGCATTTCACCCCTCCACTTT
NA	TRBJ2-1	NA	TRBV28	CASSFPLSNEQFF	TGTGCCAGCAGTTTCCCCCTTTCCAATGAGCAGTTCTTC
TRBD2	TRBJ2-7	few	TRBV12-3/TRBV12-4	CAGSFGTSGYEQYF	TGTGCCGGCAGTTTCGGGACTAGCGGCTACGAGCAGTACTTC
TRBD2	TRBJ2-7	NA	TRBV5-6	CASSSGLAYPDEQYF	TGTGCCAGCAGCTCCGGACTAGCTTATCCGGACGAGCAGTACTTC
NA	TRBJ2-5	few	TRBV7-6	CASTISSPETQYF	TGTGCCAGCACCATCAGTAGTCCAGAGACCCAGTACTTC
TRBD2	TRBJ2-3	NA	TRBV25-1	CASKGSGSPADTQYF	TGTGCCAGCAAAGGTAGCGGGAGTCCGGCAGATACGCAGTATTTT
NA	TRBJ2-1	few	TRBV11-2	CASSLPPLAGSNEQFF	TGTGCCAGCAGCCTCCCCCCCTTAGCCGGGAGCAATGAGCAGTTCTTC
NA	TRBJ1-3	NA	TRBV5-6	CASSSQRTAGNTIYF	TGTGCCAGCAGCTCCCAGAGGACAGCTGGAAACACCATATATTTT
NA	TRBJ2-7	NA	TRBV13	CASSLQASDEQYF	TGTGCCAGCAGCTTACAGGCCTCAGACGAGCAGTACTTC
NA	TRBJ2-1	few	TRBV6-1	CASSEDHEQFF	TGTGCCAGCAGTGAAGACCATGAGCAGTTCTTC
NA	TRBJ2-4	few	TRBV5-1	CASSLAGLSIQYF	TGCGCCAGCAGCTTGGCGGGACTGTCGATTCAGTACTTC
TRBD1	TRBJ2-7	NA	TRBV27	CASGTGGPYEQYF	TGTGCCAGTGGGACAGGGGGCCCCTACGAGCAGTACTTC
NA	TRBJ1-1	few	TRBV29-1	CSPTDRREGMNTEAFF	TGCAGCCCAACAGACCGTCGGGAGGGGATGAACACTGAAGCTTTCTTT
NA	TRBJ1-4	NA	TRBV12-3/TRBV12-4	CASRSLVGDEKLFF	TGTGCCAGCAGGTCGTTGGTGGGGGATGAAAAACTGTTTTTT
NA	TRBJ2-5	few	TRBV27	CASSLSVGRETQYF	TGTGCCAGCAGTTTATCGGTGGGCCGAGAGACCCAGTACTTC
NA	TRBJ1-1	NA	TRBV11-2	CASSPSGTALGNTEAFF	TGTGCCAGCAGCCCAAGCGGGACCGCTCTGGGCAACACTGAAGCTTTCTTT
NA	TRBJ2-2	few	TRBV2	CASREIDTNAGELFF	TGTGCCAGCAGGGAGATCGACACGAACGCCGGGGAGCTGTTTTTT
NA	TRBJ1-5	few	TRBV19	CASSEHLGVGQPQHF	TGTGCCAGTAGTGAACACCTCGGGGTAGGTCAGCCCCAGCATTTT
NA	TRBJ2-5	NA	TRBV20-1	CSSWTSGETQYF	TGCAGTTCCTGGACTTCGGGGGAGACCCAGTACTTC
NA	TRBJ1-3	NA	TRBV20-1	CSTWTEGSGNTIYF	TGCAGTACTTGGACGGAGGGATCTGGAAACACCATATATTTT
TRBD2	TRBJ2-1	NA	TRBV29-1	CSVEWREVSYNEQFF	TGCAGCGTTGAGTGGCGGGAGGTCTCCTACAATGAGCAGTTCTTC
NA	TRBJ1-5	once	TRBV20-1	CSASDPVTPQHF	TGCAGTGCTAGTGACCCGGTCACGCCCCAGCATTTT